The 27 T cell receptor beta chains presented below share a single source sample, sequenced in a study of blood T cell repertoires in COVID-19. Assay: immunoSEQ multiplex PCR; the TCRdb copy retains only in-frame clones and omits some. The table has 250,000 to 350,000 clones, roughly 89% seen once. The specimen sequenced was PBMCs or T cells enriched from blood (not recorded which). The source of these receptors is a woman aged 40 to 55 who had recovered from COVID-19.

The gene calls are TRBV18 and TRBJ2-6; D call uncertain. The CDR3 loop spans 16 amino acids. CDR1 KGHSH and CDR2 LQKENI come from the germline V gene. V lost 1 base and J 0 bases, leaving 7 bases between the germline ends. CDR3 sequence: CASSPQSNSGANVLTF. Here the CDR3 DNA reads TGTGCCAGCTCACCACAATCAAACTCTGGGGCCAACGTCCTGACTTTC.

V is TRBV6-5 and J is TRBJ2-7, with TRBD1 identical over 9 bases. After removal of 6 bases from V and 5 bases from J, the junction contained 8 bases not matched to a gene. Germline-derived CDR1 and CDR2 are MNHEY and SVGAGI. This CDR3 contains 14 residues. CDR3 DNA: TGTGCCAGCAGCCCACAGGGGGCTTCGAACGAGCAGTACTTC. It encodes CASSPQGASNEQYF.

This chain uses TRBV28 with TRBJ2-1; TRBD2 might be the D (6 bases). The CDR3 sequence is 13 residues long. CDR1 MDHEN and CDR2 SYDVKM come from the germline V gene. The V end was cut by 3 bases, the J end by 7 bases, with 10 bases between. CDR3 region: CASSLGGSNEQFF. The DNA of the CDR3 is TGTGCCAGCAGTTTGGGGGGATCAAATGAGCAGTTCTTC.

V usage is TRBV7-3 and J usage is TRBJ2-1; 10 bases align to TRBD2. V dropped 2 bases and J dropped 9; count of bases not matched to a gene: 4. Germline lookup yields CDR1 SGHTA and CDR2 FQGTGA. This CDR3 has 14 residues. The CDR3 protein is CASSLASGSREQFF. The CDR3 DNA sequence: TGTGCCAGCAGCTTAGCTAGCGGGAGCCGTGAGCAGTTCTTC. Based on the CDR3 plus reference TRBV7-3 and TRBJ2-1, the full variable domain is GAGVSQTPSNKVTEKGKYVELRCDPISGHTALYWYRQSLGQGPEFLIYFQGTGAADDSGLPNDRFFAVRPEGSVSTLKIQRTERGDSAVYLCASSLASGSREQFFGPGTRLTVL.

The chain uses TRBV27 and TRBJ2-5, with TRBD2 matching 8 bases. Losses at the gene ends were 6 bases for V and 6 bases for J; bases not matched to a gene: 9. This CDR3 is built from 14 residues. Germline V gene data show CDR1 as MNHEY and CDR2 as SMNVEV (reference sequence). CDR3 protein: CASSQSVAGQTQYF. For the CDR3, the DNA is TGTGCCAGCAGCCAGTCGGTAGCGGGACAGACCCAGTACTTC.

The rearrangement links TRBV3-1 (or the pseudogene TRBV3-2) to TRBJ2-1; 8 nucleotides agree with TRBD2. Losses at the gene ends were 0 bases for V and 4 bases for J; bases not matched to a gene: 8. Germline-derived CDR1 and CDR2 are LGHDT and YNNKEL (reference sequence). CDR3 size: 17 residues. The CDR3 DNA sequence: TGTGCCAGCAGCCAAGAAACAGGGACTAGTGGTTACAATGAGCAGTTCTTC. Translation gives CASSQETGTSGYNEQFF.

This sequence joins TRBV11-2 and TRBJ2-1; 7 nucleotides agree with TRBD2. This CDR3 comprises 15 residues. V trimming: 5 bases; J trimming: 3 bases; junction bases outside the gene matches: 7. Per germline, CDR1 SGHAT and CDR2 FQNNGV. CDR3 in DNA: TGTGCCAGCAGCGTAGGGGCGGGAGACTACAATGAGCAGTTCTTC. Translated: CASSVGAGDYNEQFF.

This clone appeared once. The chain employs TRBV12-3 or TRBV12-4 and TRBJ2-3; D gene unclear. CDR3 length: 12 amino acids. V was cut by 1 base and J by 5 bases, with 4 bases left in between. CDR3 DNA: TGTGCCAGCAGTTTAGTTCGAGATACGCAGTATTTT. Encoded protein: CASSLVRDTQYF.

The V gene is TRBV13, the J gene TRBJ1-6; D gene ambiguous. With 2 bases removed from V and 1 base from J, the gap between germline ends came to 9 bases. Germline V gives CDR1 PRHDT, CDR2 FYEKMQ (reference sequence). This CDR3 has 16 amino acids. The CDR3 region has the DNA TGTGCCAGCAGCTTATGGGAGGGTTCCTATAATTCACCCCTCCACTTT. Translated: CASSLWEGSYNSPLHF. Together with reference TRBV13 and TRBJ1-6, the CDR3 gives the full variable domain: AAGVIQSPRHLIKEKRETATLKCYPIPRHDTVYWYQQGPGQDPQFLISFYEKMQSDKGSIPDRFSAQQFSDYHSELNMSSLELGDSALYFCASSLWEGSYNSPLHFGNGTRLTVT.

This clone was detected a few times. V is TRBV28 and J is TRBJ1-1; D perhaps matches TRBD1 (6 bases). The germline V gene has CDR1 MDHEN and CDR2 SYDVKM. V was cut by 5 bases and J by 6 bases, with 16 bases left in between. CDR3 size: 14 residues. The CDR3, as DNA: TGTGCCAGCAGTCGGACAGCTCTTCTCTCTGAAGCTTTCTTT. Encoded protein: CASSRTALLSEAFF.

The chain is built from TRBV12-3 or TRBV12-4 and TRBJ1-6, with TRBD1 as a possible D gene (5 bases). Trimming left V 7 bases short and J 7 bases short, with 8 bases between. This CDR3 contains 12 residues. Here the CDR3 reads CASTRGNSPLHF. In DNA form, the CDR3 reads TGTGCCAGCACCCGGGGGAATTCACCCCTCCACTTT.

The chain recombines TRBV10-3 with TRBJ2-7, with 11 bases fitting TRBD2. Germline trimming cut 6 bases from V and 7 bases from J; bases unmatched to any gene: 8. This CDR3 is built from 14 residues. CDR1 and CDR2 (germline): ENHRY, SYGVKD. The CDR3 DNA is TGTGCCATCAGATTGACTAGCGGGACAGGAGAGCAGTACTTC. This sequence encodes CAIRLTSGTGEQYF.

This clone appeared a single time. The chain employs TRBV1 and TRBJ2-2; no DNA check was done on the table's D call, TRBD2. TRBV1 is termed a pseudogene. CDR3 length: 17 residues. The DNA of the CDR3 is TGCACCAGCAGCCAAGATCCAAGCGGGACGAACACCGGGGAGCTGTTTTTT. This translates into CTSSQDPSGTNTGELFF.

The CDR3 region is CATSREGQVRQPQHF. The CDR3 bases are TGTGCCACCAGCAGAGAGGGGCAGGTAAGGCAGCCCCAGCATTTT. The V gene is TRBV15, the J gene TRBJ1-5, with a weak D call TRBD1 (5 bases). This CDR3 region has 15 residues. Germline loops: CDR1 LNHNV, CDR2 YYDKDF (reference sequence). The V gene lost 0 bases and the J gene lost 7 bases, with 13 bases spanning the gap.

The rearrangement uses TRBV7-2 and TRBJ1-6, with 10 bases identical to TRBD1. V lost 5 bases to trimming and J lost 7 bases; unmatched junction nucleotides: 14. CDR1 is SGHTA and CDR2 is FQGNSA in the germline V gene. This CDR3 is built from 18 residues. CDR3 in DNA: TGTGCCAGCAGCCCCCTAGCGGGGACAGGGGAAGGCAATTCACCCCTCCACTTT. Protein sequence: CASSPLAGTGEGNSPLHF.

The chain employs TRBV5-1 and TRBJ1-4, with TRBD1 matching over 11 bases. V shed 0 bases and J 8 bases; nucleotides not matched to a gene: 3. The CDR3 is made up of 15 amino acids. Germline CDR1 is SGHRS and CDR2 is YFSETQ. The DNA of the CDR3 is TGCGCCAGCAGCTTGGAAGGGACAGGGGGAGAAAAACTGTTTTTT. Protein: CASSLEGTGGEKLFF.

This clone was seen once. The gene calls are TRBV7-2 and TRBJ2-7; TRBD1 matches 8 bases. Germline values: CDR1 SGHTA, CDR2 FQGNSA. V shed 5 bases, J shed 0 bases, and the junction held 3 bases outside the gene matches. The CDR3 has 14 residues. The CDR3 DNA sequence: TGTGCCAGCAGCCGGACAGGGATCTCCTACGAGCAGTACTTC. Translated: CASSRTGISYEQYF. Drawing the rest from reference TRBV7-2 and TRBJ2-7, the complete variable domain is GAGVSQSPSNKVTEKGKDVELRCDPISGHTALYWYRQSLGQGLEFLIYFQGNSAPDKSGLPSDRFSAERTGGSVSTLTIQRTQQEDSAVYLCASSRTGISYEQYFGPGTRLTVT.

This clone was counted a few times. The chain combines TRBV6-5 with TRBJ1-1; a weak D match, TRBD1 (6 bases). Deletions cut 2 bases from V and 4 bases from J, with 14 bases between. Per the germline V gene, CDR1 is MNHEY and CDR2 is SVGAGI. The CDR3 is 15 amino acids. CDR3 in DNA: TGTGCCAGCAGTTACGGGGGCAGTCTGTCCACTGAAGCTTTCTTT. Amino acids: CASSYGGSLSTEAFF.

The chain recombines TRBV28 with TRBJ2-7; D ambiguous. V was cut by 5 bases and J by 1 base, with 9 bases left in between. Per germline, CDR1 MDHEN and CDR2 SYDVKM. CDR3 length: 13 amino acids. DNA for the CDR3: TGTGCCAGCAGTGCTTTGCGGTCCTACGAGCAGTACTTC. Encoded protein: CASSALRSYEQYF.

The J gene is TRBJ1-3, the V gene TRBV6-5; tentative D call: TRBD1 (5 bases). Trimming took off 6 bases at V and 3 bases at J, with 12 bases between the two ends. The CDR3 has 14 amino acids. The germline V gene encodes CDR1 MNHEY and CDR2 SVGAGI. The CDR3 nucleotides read TGTGCCAGCAGGCTCGGGGGGAGTGGAAACACCATATATTTT. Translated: CASRLGGSGNTIYF.

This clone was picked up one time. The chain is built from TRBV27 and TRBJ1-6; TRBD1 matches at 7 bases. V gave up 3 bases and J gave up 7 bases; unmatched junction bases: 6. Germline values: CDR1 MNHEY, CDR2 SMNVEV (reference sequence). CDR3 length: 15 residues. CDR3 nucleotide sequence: TGTGCCAGCAGTTTGCACACAGGGGCGAATTCACCCCTCCACTTT. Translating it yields CASSLHTGANSPLHF.

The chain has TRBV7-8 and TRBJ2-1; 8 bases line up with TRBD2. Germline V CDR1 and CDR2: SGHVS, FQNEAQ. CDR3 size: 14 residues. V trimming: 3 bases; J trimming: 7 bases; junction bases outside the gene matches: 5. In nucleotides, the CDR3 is TGTGCCAGCAGCTTGGGACTAGGGACGAATGAGCAGTTCTTC. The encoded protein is CASSLGLGTNEQFF.

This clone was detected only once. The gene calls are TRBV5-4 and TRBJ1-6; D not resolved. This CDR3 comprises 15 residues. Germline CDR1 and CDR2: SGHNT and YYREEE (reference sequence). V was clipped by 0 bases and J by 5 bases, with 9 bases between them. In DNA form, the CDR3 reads TGTGCCAGCAGCTTGGTTGGCATCGATAATTCACCCCTCCACTTT. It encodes CASSLVGIDNSPLHF.

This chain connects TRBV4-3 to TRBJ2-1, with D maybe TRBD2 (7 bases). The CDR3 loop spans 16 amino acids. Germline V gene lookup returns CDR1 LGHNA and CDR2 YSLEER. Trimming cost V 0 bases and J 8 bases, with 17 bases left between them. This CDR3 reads CASSQDWGGRYDEQFF. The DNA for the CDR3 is TGCGCCAGCAGCCAAGATTGGGGGGGGCGGTACGATGAGCAGTTCTTC.

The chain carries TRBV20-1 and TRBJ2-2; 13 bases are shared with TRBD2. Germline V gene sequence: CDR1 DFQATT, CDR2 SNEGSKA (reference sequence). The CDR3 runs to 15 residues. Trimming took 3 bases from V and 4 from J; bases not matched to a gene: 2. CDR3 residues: CSASRTSGSTGELFF. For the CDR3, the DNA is TGCAGTGCTAGTCGGACTAGCGGGAGCACCGGGGAGCTGTTTTTT.

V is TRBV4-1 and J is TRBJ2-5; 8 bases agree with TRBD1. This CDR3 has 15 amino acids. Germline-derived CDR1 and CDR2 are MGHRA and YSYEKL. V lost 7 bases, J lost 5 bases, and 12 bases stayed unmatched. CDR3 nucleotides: TGCGCCAGCACCACCTCGACAGGGGTTGCGGAGACCCAGTACTTC. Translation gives CASTTSTGVAETQYF.

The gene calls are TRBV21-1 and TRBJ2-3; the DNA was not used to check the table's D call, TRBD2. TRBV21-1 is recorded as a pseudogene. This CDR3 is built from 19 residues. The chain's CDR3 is CASSKKGARPPSEVGTQYF. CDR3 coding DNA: TGTGCCAGCAGCAAAAAAGGGGCTAGGCCTCCTAGCGAGGTCGGTACGCAGTATTTT.